This T cell receptor beta chain was recovered during a study of Graves' ophthalmopathy and Graves' hyperthyroidism. The study's findings and limits: Most thyroid-expanded clonotypes exceeding 0.001 frequency were also found in blood. The model reached around 66% sensitivity and about 72% specificity for predicting ophthalmopathy progression.

Other autoimmune diseases, uncontrolled infections, pregnancy or lactation excluded patients from enrollment. Fresh peripheral blood (around 9.7 ml) yielded the PBMCs. Germline V gives CDR1 SGHAT, CDR2 FQNNGV. The CDR3 sequence is 15 residues long. V lost 0 bases and J 4 bases, leaving 12 bases between the germline ends. Amplification targeted the TCR beta CDR3 regions, with RNA transcripts as the source material. First-round RT-PCR used HTBI primers; second-round multiplex PCR followed. TCRdb re-analysed the multiplex PCR reads in MiXCR, keeping a single row per CDR3 protein. The sample consists of 200,000 to 250,000 distinct CDR3 sequences, 20% to 25% of them appearing once. About this clonotype itself: Its antigen is currently unknown.

The V call is TRBV11-2, the J call TRBJ1-1; D is ambiguous. Material: peripheral blood. The receptor was derived from a woman in her 50s with Graves' ophthalmopathy. CDR3 DNA: TGTGCCAGCAGCTTAGAGCCAGCCCCGGGCACTGAAGCTTTCTTT. Translating gives CASSLEPAPGTEAFF.